This T cell receptor (beta chain) was profiled in a study of graft-versus-host responses after intestinal transplantation. Study at large: Every one of the recipients received anti-thymocyte globulin induction and afterwards took tacrolimus and steroids for about 3 years.

Assay used: immunoSEQ multiplex PCR; TCRdb lists only in-frame clones, some missing. The table includes about 90,000 clones, around 90% detected once. Study findings and constraints: GvH clones appeared in recipient marrow, some first in ileum or blood.

The CDR3 contains 16 residues. V gave up 7 bases and J gave up 2 bases, with 15 bases separating them. The germline V gene has CDR1 MNHEY and CDR2 SMNVEV (reference sequence). Regarding this clone: The target antigen is unknown.

Sequencing used unstimulated CD8+ T cells sorted from spleen or lymph node cells, obtained before intestinal transplant. This clonotype originated in a human donor who received an intestinal transplant. The V and J genes are TRBV27 and TRBJ2-6; D is ambiguous. The CDR3 coding sequence is TGTGCCAGCACCATTCCTTTATCGGCTGGGGCCAACGTCCTGACTTTC. The encoded protein is CASTIPLSAGANVLTF.